One and the same sample provided the 2 T cell receptor beta chains below, sequenced in a study of T-cell memory formation after mild COVID-19. MiXCR was run by TCRdb on the 5' RACE reads, yielding one entry per CDR3 protein. The data show 350,000 to 500,000 distinct CDR3 sequences, roughly 17% seen once. Material for sequencing was PBMCs or a T cell subset sorted from them (not recorded which). These receptors came from a man aged 18 to 30 who had mild COVID-19 (a few samples of this study predate the infection). Cell type and time point are not known.

The chain employs TRBV20-1 and TRBJ1-4, with D unclear. The germline CDR1 and CDR2 sequences are DFQATT and SNEGSKA (reference sequence). V dropped 5 bases and J dropped 11 bases, with 15 bases sitting between them. The CDR3 is 12 amino acids. The CDR3 sequence: CSALTQRVKLFF. Written as DNA, the CDR3 is TGCAGTGCTTTAACCCAACGGGTGAAACTGTTTTTT.

This clonotype has ten or more counts. The rearrangement joins TRBV10-3 to TRBJ2-3; tentative D call: TRBD2 (6 bases). The CDR3 runs 13 residues. Trimming left V 8 bases short and J 0 bases short, with 9 bases between. Germline V gives CDR1 ENHRY, CDR2 SYGVKD. The chain's CDR3 is CAIRDSSTDTQYF. Here the CDR3 DNA reads TGTGCCATCCGGGACTCTAGCACAGATACGCAGTATTTT.